The rows below give T cell receptor beta chains drawn from one sample of a study of response to subunit inactivated influenza vaccine. TCRdb passed the RT-PCR reads through MiXCR, listing each CDR3 protein once. The data contain roughly 650,000 distinct CDR3 sequences, approximately 14% of them singletons. The starting material was PBMCs from blood, obtained 11 to 12 days after vaccination. These receptors all stem from a man aged 50 to 60 who received an inactivated influenza vaccine. The CDR3 runs from the conserved cysteine through the conserved F or W. A D gene is named only where the DNA matches it firmly. Clone size, where shown, is once, few, many, or a class for clones that have expanded.

j_call: TRBJ2-1
d_call: NA
v_call: TRBV6-2/TRBV6-3
clone_size: few
cdr3_nt: TGTGCCAGCAGTTACTTACCCGCTGATTACTCCTACAATGAGCAGTTCTTC
cdr3_aa: CASSYLPADYSYNEQFF

j_call: TRBJ2-7
d_call: TRBD2
v_call: TRBV11-2
clone_size: NA
cdr3_nt: TGTGCCAGCCGCCGGGACAGGGTGACTAGCGGGAACCAAAGTCGGAGCTACGAGCAGTACTTC
cdr3_aa: CASRRDRVTSGNQSRSYEQYF

j_call: TRBJ2-5
d_call: NA
v_call: TRBV14
clone_size: NA
cdr3_nt: TGTGCCAGCAGCCAAAGATGGGGCAGACAAGAGACCCAGTACTTC
cdr3_aa: CASSQRWGRQETQYF

j_call: TRBJ1-1
d_call: NA
v_call: TRBV4-1
clone_size: many
cdr3_nt: TGCGCCAGCAGCCAAGCGAAGGGTGAAGCTTTCTTT
cdr3_aa: CASSQAKGEAFF

j_call: TRBJ1-3
d_call: NA
v_call: TRBV20-1
clone_size: few
cdr3_nt: TGCAGTGCTAGTGGATTAAGAGGAAACACCATATATTTT
cdr3_aa: CSASGLRGNTIYF

j_call: TRBJ1-1
d_call: TRBD1
v_call: TRBV9
clone_size: NA
cdr3_nt: TGTGCCAGCAGCGTAGATCCTGACAGGGGGTTCACTGAAGCTTTCTTT
cdr3_aa: CASSVDPDRGFTEAFF

j_call: TRBJ1-2
d_call: NA
v_call: TRBV9
clone_size: NA
cdr3_nt: TGTGCCAGCAGCGTAGATACCGGGAGAAACTATGGCTACACCTTC
cdr3_aa: CASSVDTGRNYGYTF

j_call: TRBJ1-2
d_call: NA
v_call: TRBV20-1
clone_size: few
cdr3_nt: TGCAGTGCTAGAGATCCGATAGGGTCCCTTCTGGCTAACTATGGCTACACCTTC
cdr3_aa: CSARDPIGSLLANYGYTF

j_call: TRBJ1-5
d_call: NA
v_call: TRBV10-3
clone_size: few
cdr3_nt: TGTGCCACCTCGGGGGACATTAGCAATCAGCCCCAGCATTTT
cdr3_aa: CATSGDISNQPQHF

j_call: TRBJ2-1
d_call: NA
v_call: TRBV6-2/TRBV6-3
clone_size: many
cdr3_nt: TGTGCCAGCAGCCACGGATACAATGAGCAGTTCTTC
cdr3_aa: CASSHGYNEQFF

j_call: TRBJ2-1
d_call: TRBD1
v_call: TRBV7-7
clone_size: few
cdr3_nt: TGTGCTAGCAGCCCGGAGGACAGGGTGAATGAGCAGTTCTTC
cdr3_aa: CASSPEDRVNEQFF

j_call: TRBJ2-1
d_call: TRBD2
v_call: TRBV6-1
clone_size: NA
cdr3_nt: TGTGCCAGCCTTAAGACTAGCATATTCGGTAGTGAGCAGTTCTTC
cdr3_aa: CASLKTSIFGSEQFF

j_call: TRBJ2-2
d_call: TRBD1
v_call: TRBV4-3
clone_size: few
cdr3_nt: TGCGCCAGCAGCCAAGCCCAGGGGGACACCGGGGAGCTGTTTTTT
cdr3_aa: CASSQAQGDTGELFF

j_call: TRBJ1-1
d_call: NA
v_call: TRBV5-5
clone_size: NA
cdr3_nt: TGTGCCAGCAGCTTGAACGGGGTCGGCACTGAAGCTTTCTTT
cdr3_aa: CASSLNGVGTEAFF

j_call: TRBJ2-7
d_call: NA
v_call: TRBV27
clone_size: few
cdr3_nt: TGTGCCAGCAGTTTAGGACACGAGAGCTCCTACGAGCAGTACTTC
cdr3_aa: CASSLGHESSYEQYF

j_call: TRBJ2-1
d_call: TRBD2
v_call: TRBV29-1
clone_size: NA
cdr3_nt: TGCAGCGTTGGTGGGAGGGCCTCAGATGAGCAGTTCTTC
cdr3_aa: CSVGGRASDEQFF

j_call: TRBJ2-5
d_call: TRBD2
v_call: TRBV29-1
clone_size: NA
cdr3_nt: TGCAGCGTAGACCCTGGGACTAGCGCCCAAGAGACCCAGTACTTC
cdr3_aa: CSVDPGTSAQETQYF

j_call: TRBJ2-7
d_call: NA
v_call: TRBV3-1
clone_size: few
cdr3_nt: TGTGCCAGCAGCTCAGTTGACCGGAGCATATACGAGCAGTACTTC
cdr3_aa: CASSSVDRSIYEQYF

j_call: TRBJ2-1
d_call: NA
v_call: TRBV7-8
clone_size: NA
cdr3_nt: TGTGCCAGCAGCTTACGGCAGGGAGGCTACAATGAGCAGTTCTTC
cdr3_aa: CASSLRQGGYNEQFF

j_call: TRBJ1-6
d_call: NA
v_call: TRBV9
clone_size: NA
cdr3_nt: TGTGCCAGCAGCGTATCGCCCAGGGATTCACCCCTCCACTTT
cdr3_aa: CASSVSPRDSPLHF

j_call: TRBJ2-3
d_call: TRBD1
v_call: TRBV5-1
clone_size: few
cdr3_nt: TGCGCCAGCGCACGGGGACAGGACACAGATACGCAGTATTTT
cdr3_aa: CASARGQDTDTQYF

j_call: TRBJ2-2
d_call: TRBD1
v_call: TRBV5-1
clone_size: many
cdr3_nt: TGCGCCAGCAGCTTTGGACAGGGTGATACCGGGGAGCTGTTTTTT
cdr3_aa: CASSFGQGDTGELFF

j_call: TRBJ1-1
d_call: TRBD1
v_call: TRBV7-2
clone_size: few
cdr3_nt: TGTGCCAGCAGCTTATGGCCAGGGGGTTTCGCTTTCTTT
cdr3_aa: CASSLWPGGFAFF

j_call: TRBJ2-1
d_call: TRBD2
v_call: TRBV20-1
clone_size: few
cdr3_nt: TGCAGTGCTACTAGCGGGAGGGGTTTAGAGCAGTTCTTC
cdr3_aa: CSATSGRGLEQFF

j_call: TRBJ1-1
d_call: NA
v_call: TRBV10-3
clone_size: few
cdr3_nt: TGTGCCTTACGGGGCAATTTGAACACTGAAGCTTTCTTT
cdr3_aa: CALRGNLNTEAFF

j_call: TRBJ1-6
d_call: TRBD1
v_call: TRBV30
clone_size: once
cdr3_nt: TGTGCCTGGAGTGTAGGACAGGGGAGCTCACCCCTCCACTTT
cdr3_aa: CAWSVGQGSSPLHF

j_call: TRBJ2-1
d_call: TRBD1
v_call: TRBV14
clone_size: NA
cdr3_nt: TGTGCCAGCAGCCCGGGACAGGAGAGGATACACAATGAGCAGTTCTTC
cdr3_aa: CASSPGQERIHNEQFF

j_call: TRBJ1-2
d_call: NA
v_call: TRBV12-3/TRBV12-4
clone_size: NA
cdr3_nt: TGTGCCAGCAGTTTATTTGCGGGTGGCTACACCTTC
cdr3_aa: CASSLFAGGYTF

j_call: TRBJ2-7
d_call: NA
v_call: TRBV7-2
clone_size: few
cdr3_nt: TGTGCCAGCAGCTACCAGGGTTCGGGCGAGCAGTACTTC
cdr3_aa: CASSYQGSGEQYF

j_call: TRBJ1-1
d_call: NA
v_call: TRBV6-2/TRBV6-3
clone_size: many
cdr3_nt: TGTGCCAGCGGCAGGGCGAACACTGAAGCTTTCTTT
cdr3_aa: CASGRANTEAFF

j_call: TRBJ2-3
d_call: NA
v_call: TRBV12-3/TRBV12-4
clone_size: NA
cdr3_nt: TGTGCCAGCAGCCGACAGGTTAACCAAGATACGCAGTATTTT
cdr3_aa: CASSRQVNQDTQYF

j_call: TRBJ2-2
d_call: NA
v_call: TRBV5-1
clone_size: few
cdr3_nt: TGCGCCAGCAGCTTCAATTCCTTCACAGGGGAGCTGTTTTTT
cdr3_aa: CASSFNSFTGELFF

j_call: TRBJ2-5
d_call: TRBD2
v_call: TRBV19
clone_size: NA
cdr3_nt: TGTGCCAGTAGTATTAAGGGAGGGGAGACCCAGTACTTC
cdr3_aa: CASSIKGGETQYF

j_call: TRBJ2-7
d_call: NA
v_call: TRBV28
clone_size: NA
cdr3_nt: TGTGCCAGCAGTTTGGGCTTCACCTACGAGCAGTACTTC
cdr3_aa: CASSLGFTYEQYF

j_call: TRBJ1-5
d_call: NA
v_call: TRBV29-1
clone_size: few
cdr3_nt: TGCAGCGTGAGGGACGGGAGCAATCAGCCCCAGCATTTT
cdr3_aa: CSVRDGSNQPQHF

j_call: TRBJ1-6
d_call: TRBD1
v_call: TRBV5-1
clone_size: few
cdr3_nt: TGCGCCAGCAGCACCGTTGGACAGGGGAATTCACCCCTCCACTTT
cdr3_aa: CASSTVGQGNSPLHF

j_call: TRBJ2-3
d_call: NA
v_call: TRBV7-2
clone_size: NA
cdr3_nt: TGTGCCAGCAGTAAGTCCCGGTTGAGGGCAGATACGCAGTATTTT
cdr3_aa: CASSKSRLRADTQYF

j_call: TRBJ2-1
d_call: TRBD2
v_call: TRBV9
clone_size: NA
cdr3_nt: TGTGCCAGCAGCGTGGGACTAGCGGGAGAGGGTGAGCAGTTCTTC
cdr3_aa: CASSVGLAGEGEQFF

j_call: TRBJ2-2
d_call: NA
v_call: TRBV27
clone_size: few
cdr3_nt: TGTGCCAGCAGTTCCCCCGGGACACTAACACCCACCGGGGAGCTGTTTTTT
cdr3_aa: CASSSPGTLTPTGELFF

j_call: TRBJ2-1
d_call: NA
v_call: TRBV20-1
clone_size: NA
cdr3_nt: TGCAGTGCTGCCCGACGGCCAGGGATCAATGAGCAGTTCTTC
cdr3_aa: CSAARRPGINEQFF

j_call: TRBJ1-1
d_call: TRBD1
v_call: TRBV4-2
clone_size: few
cdr3_nt: TGTGCCAGCAGCCAGGAGACAGGGGGCTTCGCTGAAGCTTTCTTT
cdr3_aa: CASSQETGGFAEAFF

j_call: TRBJ2-3
d_call: NA
v_call: TRBV6-1
clone_size: few
cdr3_nt: TGTGCCAGCACCCGGAGGGACGGAGGCACAGATACGCAGTATTTT
cdr3_aa: CASTRRDGGTDTQYF

j_call: TRBJ2-3
d_call: NA
v_call: TRBV29-1
clone_size: few
cdr3_nt: TGCAGCGTTGCGAGCGGGCAAAGCACAGATACGCAGTATTTT
cdr3_aa: CSVASGQSTDTQYF

j_call: TRBJ2-3
d_call: NA
v_call: TRBV29-1
clone_size: NA
cdr3_nt: TGCAGCGTTGCAGGCACAGATACGCAGTATTTT
cdr3_aa: CSVAGTDTQYF

j_call: TRBJ2-1
d_call: NA
v_call: TRBV11-2
clone_size: NA
cdr3_nt: TGTGCCAGCAGCTTAAGGGAGACTGAGCAGTTCTTC
cdr3_aa: CASSLRETEQFF

j_call: TRBJ2-6
d_call: NA
v_call: TRBV10-3
clone_size: few
cdr3_nt: TGTGCCATCAGGAGCTCTGGGGCCAACGTCCTGACTTTC
cdr3_aa: CAIRSSGANVLTF

j_call: TRBJ2-5
d_call: NA
v_call: TRBV20-1
clone_size: few
cdr3_nt: TGCAGTGCCACCCGGGGCAAAGAGACCCAGTACTTC
cdr3_aa: CSATRGKETQYF

j_call: TRBJ1-2
d_call: NA
v_call: TRBV7-9
clone_size: NA
cdr3_nt: TGTGCCAGCAGCTTACAACGCGGCTACACCTTC
cdr3_aa: CASSLQRGYTF

j_call: TRBJ2-3
d_call: TRBD2
v_call: TRBV7-2
clone_size: few
cdr3_nt: TGTGCCAGCAGCCTACTCGGACTAGCGTTGACAGATACGCAGTATTTT
cdr3_aa: CASSLLGLALTDTQYF

j_call: TRBJ2-3
d_call: TRBD1
v_call: TRBV7-2
clone_size: few
cdr3_nt: TGTGCCAGCAGCTTAGACCGGACAGGCGCCCGTACGCAGTATTTT
cdr3_aa: CASSLDRTGARTQYF

j_call: TRBJ2-7
d_call: TRBD1
v_call: TRBV4-2
clone_size: few
cdr3_nt: TGTGCCAGCAGCCAAGATCTCGACAGGGGGTACGAGCAGTACTTC
cdr3_aa: CASSQDLDRGYEQYF

j_call: TRBJ1-1
d_call: NA
v_call: TRBV18
clone_size: NA
cdr3_nt: TGTGCCAGCTCACCTTTTCGGGGAAACACTGAAGCTTTCTTT
cdr3_aa: CASSPFRGNTEAFF

j_call: TRBJ1-2
d_call: NA
v_call: TRBV5-1
clone_size: NA
cdr3_nt: TGCGCCAGCAGCGCCCCGGGACCGGGCTACACCTTC
cdr3_aa: CASSAPGPGYTF